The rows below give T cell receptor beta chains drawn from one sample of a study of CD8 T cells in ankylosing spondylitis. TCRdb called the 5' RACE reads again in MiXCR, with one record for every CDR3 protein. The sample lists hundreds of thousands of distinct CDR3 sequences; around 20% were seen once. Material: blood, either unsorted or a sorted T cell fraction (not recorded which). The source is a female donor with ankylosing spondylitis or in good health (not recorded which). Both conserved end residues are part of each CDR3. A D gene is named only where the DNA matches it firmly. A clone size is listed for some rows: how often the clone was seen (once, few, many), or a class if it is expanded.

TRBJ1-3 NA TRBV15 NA CATSRDWGAGNTIYF TGTGCCACCAGCAGAGATTGGGGAGCTGGAAACACCATATATTTT
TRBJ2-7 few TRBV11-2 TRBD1 CASNPFGTGNNEQYF TGTGCCAGCAACCCCTTCGGGACAGGGAACAACGAGCAGTACTTC
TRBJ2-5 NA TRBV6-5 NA CASSDSGKEYF TGTGCCAGCAGTGATTCAGGGAAGGAGTACTTC
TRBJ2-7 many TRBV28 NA CASSWGREQYF TGTGCCAGCAGTTGGGGGCGGGAGCAGTACTTC
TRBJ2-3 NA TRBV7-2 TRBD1 CASSLVGGADTQYF TGTGCCAGCAGCTTAGTAGGGGGCGCAGATACGCAGTATTTT
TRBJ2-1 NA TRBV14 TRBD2 CASSDDSGREQFF TGTGCCAGCAGCGACGATAGCGGGAGGGAGCAGTTCTTC
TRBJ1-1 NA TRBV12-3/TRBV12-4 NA CASRREDREAFF TGTGCCAGCAGGCGCGAGGACAGAGAAGCTTTCTTT
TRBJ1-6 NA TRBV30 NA CAWNIRESSPLHF TGTGCCTGGAACATCCGGGAGAGTTCACCCCTCCACTTT
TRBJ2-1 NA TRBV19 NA CASSTSFNNEQFF TGTGCCAGTAGTACGTCCTTTAACAATGAGCAGTTCTTC
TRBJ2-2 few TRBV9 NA CASSVGLTLTGELFF TGTGCCAGCAGCGTAGGCCTTACCCTCACCGGGGAGCTGTTTTTT
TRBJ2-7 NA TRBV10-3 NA CAISERDSSYEQYF TGTGCCATCAGTGAGAGGGATAGCTCCTACGAGCAGTACTTC
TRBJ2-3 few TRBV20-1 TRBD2 CSARASGNTDTQYF TGCAGTGCTAGAGCTAGCGGGAACACAGATACGCAGTATTTT
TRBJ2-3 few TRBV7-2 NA CASSLLFLKTSTDTQYF TGTGCCAGCAGCTTATTGTTTCTCAAAACTAGCACAGATACGCAGTATTTT
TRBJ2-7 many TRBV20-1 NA CSANFGATYEQYF TGCAGTGCTAATTTCGGAGCTACCTACGAGCAGTACTTC
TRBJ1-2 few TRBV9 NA CASSPREDPRYNGYTF TGTGCCAGCAGCCCCCGGGAGGACCCAAGGTATAATGGCTACACCTTC
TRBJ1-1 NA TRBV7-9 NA CASSPRVGMNTEAFF TGTGCCAGCAGCCCCAGGGTAGGGATGAACACTGAAGCTTTCTTT
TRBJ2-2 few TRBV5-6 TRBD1 CASSLPGQGSTGELFF TGTGCCAGCAGCTTGCCCGGACAGGGGAGCACCGGGGAGCTGTTTTTT
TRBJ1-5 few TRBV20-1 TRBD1 CSARGGQGKAQPQHF TGCAGTGCTCGGGGGGGACAGGGGAAGGCACAGCCCCAGCATTTT
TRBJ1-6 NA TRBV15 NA CATSPDIYNSPLHF TGTGCCACCAGCCCCGACATCTATAATTCACCCCTCCACTTT
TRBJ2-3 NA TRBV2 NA CASSEALPAETLDTQYF TGTGCCAGCAGTGAAGCGCTGCCAGCGGAGACCCTGGATACGCAGTATTTT
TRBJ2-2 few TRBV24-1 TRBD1 CATQDRGRTGELFF TGTGCCACCCAGGACAGGGGCAGGACCGGGGAGCTGTTTTTT
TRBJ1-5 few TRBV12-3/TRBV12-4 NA CASSLEGVFNQPQHF TGTGCCAGCAGTTTAGAGGGGGTCTTCAATCAGCCCCAGCATTTT
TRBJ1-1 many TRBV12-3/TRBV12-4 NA CASGQGGNTEAFF TGTGCCAGCGGTCAGGGAGGGAACACTGAAGCTTTCTTT
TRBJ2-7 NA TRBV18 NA CASSPRGASYEQYF TGTGCCAGCTCACCAAGGGGCGCATCCTACGAGCAGTACTTC
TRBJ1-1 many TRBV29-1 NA CSVLTVNTEAFF TGCAGCGTCTTGACAGTGAACACTGAAGCTTTCTTT
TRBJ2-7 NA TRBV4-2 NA CASSPDNPSFYEQYF TGTGCCAGCAGCCCGGACAACCCGTCTTTTTACGAGCAGTACTTC
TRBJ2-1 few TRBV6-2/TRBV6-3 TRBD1 CASSRQGAGVLNEQFF TGTGCCAGCAGTCGACAGGGGGCAGGGGTACTAAATGAGCAGTTCTTC
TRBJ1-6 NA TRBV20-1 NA CSASLGRGYSPLHF TGCAGTGCTAGCCTTGGACGGGGATATTCACCCCTCCACTTT
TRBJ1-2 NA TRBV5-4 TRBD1 CASSNGDRGSLGYTF TGTGCCAGCAGCAACGGGGACAGGGGTTCCCTTGGCTACACCTTC
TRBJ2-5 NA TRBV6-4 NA CASRDPRDHQETQYF TGTGCCAGCAGAGACCCCCGGGACCACCAAGAGACCCAGTACTTC
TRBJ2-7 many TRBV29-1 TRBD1 CSVEGTGAGTYEQYF TGCAGCGTTGAGGGGACAGGGGCCGGGACCTACGAGCAGTACTTC
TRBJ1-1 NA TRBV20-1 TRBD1 CSAKQGEGTEAFF TGCAGTGCTAAACAGGGGGAGGGAACTGAAGCTTTCTTT
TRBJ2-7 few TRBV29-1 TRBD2 CSVVVAGSGQQYF TGCAGCGTTGTAGTAGCGGGATCCGGTCAGCAGTACTTC
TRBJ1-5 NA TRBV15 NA CATRFKGEINQPQHF TGTGCCACCCGATTCAAGGGGGAAATCAATCAGCCCCAGCATTTT
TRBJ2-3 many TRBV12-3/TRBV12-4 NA CASSFQSTDTQYF TGTGCCAGCAGTTTTCAGAGCACAGATACGCAGTATTTT
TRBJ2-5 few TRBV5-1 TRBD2 CASRTATSGRAETQYF TGCGCCAGCAGGACTGCTACTAGCGGGAGGGCAGAGACCCAGTACTTC
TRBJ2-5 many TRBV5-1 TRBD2 CASSLLAGGPRSETQYF TGCGCCAGCAGCTTGCTAGCGGGAGGGCCTAGGTCAGAGACCCAGTACTTC
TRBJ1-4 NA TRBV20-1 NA CSASGNEKLFF TGCAGTGCTAGTGGGAATGAAAAACTGTTTTTT
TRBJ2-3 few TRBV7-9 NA CASSLLGGGGDTQYF TGTGCCAGCAGCTTACTAGGAGGGGGTGGAGATACGCAGTATTTT
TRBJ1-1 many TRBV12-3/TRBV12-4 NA CASSGVDRPTEAFF TGTGCCAGCAGTGGGGTGGACAGACCCACTGAAGCTTTCTTT